A selection of T cell receptor beta chains follows, all from one sample in a study of control samples from healthy donors and cancer patients. Profiled with immunoSEQ multiplex PCR; TCRdb holds only in-frame clones, not every one. The sample lists 150,000 or so clones; 93% were seen once. The material sequenced was blood. The receptors were sampled from a man younger than 35 in good health. Both conserved end residues are part of each CDR3. The D gene is left open where the match is weak. Rows give clone size only sometimes, using once, few, many, or a class for an expanded clone.

CDR3: CASGTGGFIEKLFF; DNA: TGTGCCAGCGGTACAGGGGGCTTTATCGAAAAACTGTTTTTT; V: TRBV28; J: TRBJ1-4; size: -; D: TRBD1
CDR3: CASSQDVNQAAFF; DNA: TGTGCCAGCAGCCAAGACGTCAATCAGGCGGCTTTCTTT; V: TRBV3-1/TRBV3-2; J: TRBJ1-1; size: -; D: -
CDR3: CASSLIGGVLTDTQYF; DNA: TGTGCCAGCAGCTTAATAGGCGGGGTCCTCACAGATACGCAGTATTTT; V: TRBV7-3; J: TRBJ2-3; size: -; D: -
CDR3: CASSAEDYRQELFF; DNA: TGTGCCAGCAGTGCCGAGGACTACCGTCAGGAGCTGTTTTTT; V: TRBV25-1; J: TRBJ2-2; size: once; D: -
CDR3: CASKIQGAFGDIQYF; DNA: TGCGCCAGCAAGATACAGGGGGCTTTCGGGGACATTCAGTACTTC; V: TRBV5-1; J: TRBJ2-4; size: -; D: TRBD1
CDR3: CASRPSGATGELFF; DNA: TGTGCCAGCCGCCCTAGCGGAGCGACCGGGGAGCTGTTTTTT; V: TRBV9; J: TRBJ2-2; size: -; D: TRBD2
CDR3: CASSSSTANYGYTF; DNA: TGTGCCAGCAGCTCAAGCACGGCTAACTATGGCTACACCTTC; V: TRBV28; J: TRBJ1-2; size: -; D: -
CDR3: CAWSVQGDIQYF; DNA: TGTGCCTGGAGTGTACAGGGGGACATTCAGTACTTC; V: TRBV30; J: TRBJ2-4; size: -; D: TRBD1
CDR3: CASSSPREGNEQYF; DNA: TGTGCCAGCAGTTCACCCAGGGAGGGAAACGAGCAGTACTTC; V: TRBV28; J: TRBJ2-7; size: once; D: TRBD2
CDR3: CSVEGAYYGYTF; DNA: TGCAGCGTTGAAGGGGCCTACTATGGCTACACCTTC; V: TRBV29-1; J: TRBJ1-2; size: -; D: -
CDR3: CASSLGGRAGAGTDTQYF; DNA: TGTGCCAGCAGCTTAGGGGGGCGAGCGGGGGCCGGCACAGATACGCAGTATTTT; V: TRBV7-2; J: TRBJ2-3; size: -; D: TRBD2
CDR3: CASSPGFPRRGRGNTGELFF; DNA: TGCGCCAGCAGCCCAGGGTTCCCTCGGAGAGGGAGGGGTAACACCGGGGAGCTGTTTTTT; V: TRBV4-1; J: TRBJ2-2; size: -; D: TRBD2
CDR3: CASYLNTEAFF; DNA: TGTGCCAGCTATCTAAACACTGAAGCTTTCTTT; V: TRBV28; J: TRBJ1-1; size: -; D: -
CDR3: CASSLTGPFGEKLFF; DNA: TGTGCCAGCAGTTTGACAGGACCATTCGGAGAAAAACTGTTTTTT; V: TRBV5-4; J: TRBJ1-4; size: -; D: -
CDR3: CARATHLLEDGYTF; DNA: TGTGCCAGAGCGACCCACCTTCTAGAAGATGGCTACACCTTC; V: TRBV6-5; J: TRBJ1-2; size: -; D: -
CDR3: CASSLTVVGVSSYNEQFF; DNA: TGTGCCAGCAGCTTAACGGTGGTCGGGGTGAGCTCCTACAATGAGCAGTTCTTC; V: TRBV11-2; J: TRBJ2-1; size: once; D: -
CDR3: CASFEGINSPLHF; DNA: TGTGCCAGCTTCGAGGGGATTAATTCACCCCTCCACTTT; V: TRBV28; J: TRBJ1-6; size: -; D: -
CDR3: CASEGASVQVYEQYF; DNA: TGTGCCAGCGAGGGGGCTAGCGTTCAAGTCTACGAGCAGTACTTC; V: TRBV7-9; J: TRBJ2-7; size: once; D: -
CDR3: CASSYRAGGLEQFF; DNA: TGTGCCAGCAGTTACAGAGCGGGAGGGCTTGAGCAGTTCTTC; V: TRBV6-5; J: TRBJ2-1; size: -; D: TRBD2
CDR3: CASSEFGRNSGNTIYF; DNA: TGTGCCAGCAGTGAGTTTGGACGTAACTCTGGAAACACCATATATTTT; V: TRBV2; J: TRBJ1-3; size: -; D: -
CDR3: CASATGAGTYEQYF; DNA: TGTGCCAGCGCAACAGGCGCAGGGACCTACGAGCAGTACTTC; V: TRBV9; J: TRBJ2-7; size: -; D: -
CDR3: CASSEAPSTGPRTSYQPQHF; DNA: TGTGCCAGCAGTGAAGCCCCATCGACAGGGCCTCGAACCTCGTATCAGCCCCAGCATTTT; V: TRBV6-1; J: TRBJ1-5; size: -; D: TRBD1
CDR3: CASSLPLSGLAGSTDTQYF; DNA: TGTGCCAGCAGCCTCCCGCTATCGGGACTAGCGGGAAGCACAGATACGCAGTATTTT; V: TRBV7-9; J: TRBJ2-3; size: -; D: TRBD2
CDR3: CASSLEENTDTQYF; DNA: TGTGCCAGCAGCTTGGAAGAGAATACAGATACGCAGTATTTT; V: TRBV5-6; J: TRBJ2-3; size: -; D: -
CDR3: CASSLANRGPYEQYF; DNA: TGCGCCAGCAGCTTGGCCAATCGAGGGCCCTACGAGCAGTACTTC; V: TRBV5-1; J: TRBJ2-7; size: -; D: -
CDR3: CASSLDVWFPYEQYF; DNA: TGCGCCAGCAGCTTGGACGTCTGGTTCCCCTACGAGCAGTACTTC; V: TRBV5-1; J: TRBJ2-7; size: -; D: -
CDR3: CASRTQGAGQPQHF; DNA: TGTGCTAGCAGGACACAGGGGGCAGGGCAGCCCCAGCATTTT; V: TRBV27; J: TRBJ1-5; size: -; D: TRBD1
CDR3: CASREGGIGNSPLHF; DNA: TGTGCCAGCCGGGAAGGGGGAATTGGTAATTCACCCCTCCACTTT; V: TRBV5-4; J: TRBJ1-6; size: -; D: -
CDR3: CASSSPALMSGYTF; DNA: TGTGCCAGCAGTTCTCCTGCCCTGATGAGTGGCTACACCTTC; V: TRBV7-9; J: TRBJ1-2; size: once; D: -
CDR3: CASSLSGETQYF; DNA: TGCGCCAGCAGCCTTAGCGGGGAGACCCAGTACTTC; V: TRBV5-1; J: TRBJ2-5; size: once; D: TRBD2
CDR3: CASGTNEKLFF; DNA: TGTGCCAGCGGGACTAATGAAAAACTGTTTTTT; V: TRBV6-5; J: TRBJ1-4; size: -; D: -
CDR3: CAWSDGTYGYTF; DNA: TGTGCCTGGAGTGACGGGACATATGGCTACACCTTC; V: TRBV30; J: TRBJ1-2; size: -; D: -
CDR3: CASSYESFPTNYGYTF; DNA: TGTGCCAGCAGTTATGAGAGTTTCCCTACTAACTATGGCTACACCTTC; V: TRBV6-6; J: TRBJ1-2; size: -; D: -
CDR3: CAWSSFFTGELFF; DNA: TGTGCCTGGAGTTCCTTCTTCACCGGGGAGCTGTTTTTT; V: TRBV30; J: TRBJ2-2; size: -; D: -
CDR3: CASSYGGSGQETQYF; DNA: TGTGCCAGCAGTTACGGCGGGAGTGGGCAAGAGACCCAGTACTTC; V: TRBV6-6; J: TRBJ2-5; size: -; D: TRBD2
CDR3: CASRSFLGVGTEAFF; DNA: TGTGCCAGCAGATCCTTTTTAGGGGTGGGGACTGAAGCTTTCTTT; V: TRBV6-5; J: TRBJ1-1; size: -; D: -
CDR3: CASSFGGGIAGTETQYF; DNA: TGTGCCAGCAGCTTCGGCGGGGGGATAGCGGGGACGGAGACCCAGTACTTC; V: TRBV11-2; J: TRBJ2-5; size: -; D: TRBD2
CDR3: CASSLYRETQPQHF; DNA: TGTGCCAGCAGCTTATACAGGGAAACCCAGCCCCAGCATTTT; V: TRBV5-6; J: TRBJ1-5; size: -; D: -
CDR3: CASSFSGGEQFF; DNA: TGTGCCAGCAGTTTCTCGGGGGGGGAGCAGTTCTTC; V: TRBV12-3/TRBV12-4; J: TRBJ2-1; size: -; D: TRBD2
CDR3: CAWSVQGRRFVDTEAFF; DNA: TGTGCCTGGAGTGTCCAGGGTCGGAGATTTGTGGACACTGAAGCTTTCTTT; V: TRBV30; J: TRBJ1-1; size: -; D: -
CDR3: CASSLMEQPQHF; DNA: TGTGCCAGCAGCTTAATGGAACAGCCCCAGCATTTT; V: TRBV7-9; J: TRBJ1-5; size: -; D: -
CDR3: CASSPGQGASTEEKLFF; DNA: TGTGCCAGCAGCCCAGGCCAGGGCGCTAGTACCGAAGAAAAACTGTTTTTT; V: TRBV7-9; J: TRBJ1-4; size: -; D: -